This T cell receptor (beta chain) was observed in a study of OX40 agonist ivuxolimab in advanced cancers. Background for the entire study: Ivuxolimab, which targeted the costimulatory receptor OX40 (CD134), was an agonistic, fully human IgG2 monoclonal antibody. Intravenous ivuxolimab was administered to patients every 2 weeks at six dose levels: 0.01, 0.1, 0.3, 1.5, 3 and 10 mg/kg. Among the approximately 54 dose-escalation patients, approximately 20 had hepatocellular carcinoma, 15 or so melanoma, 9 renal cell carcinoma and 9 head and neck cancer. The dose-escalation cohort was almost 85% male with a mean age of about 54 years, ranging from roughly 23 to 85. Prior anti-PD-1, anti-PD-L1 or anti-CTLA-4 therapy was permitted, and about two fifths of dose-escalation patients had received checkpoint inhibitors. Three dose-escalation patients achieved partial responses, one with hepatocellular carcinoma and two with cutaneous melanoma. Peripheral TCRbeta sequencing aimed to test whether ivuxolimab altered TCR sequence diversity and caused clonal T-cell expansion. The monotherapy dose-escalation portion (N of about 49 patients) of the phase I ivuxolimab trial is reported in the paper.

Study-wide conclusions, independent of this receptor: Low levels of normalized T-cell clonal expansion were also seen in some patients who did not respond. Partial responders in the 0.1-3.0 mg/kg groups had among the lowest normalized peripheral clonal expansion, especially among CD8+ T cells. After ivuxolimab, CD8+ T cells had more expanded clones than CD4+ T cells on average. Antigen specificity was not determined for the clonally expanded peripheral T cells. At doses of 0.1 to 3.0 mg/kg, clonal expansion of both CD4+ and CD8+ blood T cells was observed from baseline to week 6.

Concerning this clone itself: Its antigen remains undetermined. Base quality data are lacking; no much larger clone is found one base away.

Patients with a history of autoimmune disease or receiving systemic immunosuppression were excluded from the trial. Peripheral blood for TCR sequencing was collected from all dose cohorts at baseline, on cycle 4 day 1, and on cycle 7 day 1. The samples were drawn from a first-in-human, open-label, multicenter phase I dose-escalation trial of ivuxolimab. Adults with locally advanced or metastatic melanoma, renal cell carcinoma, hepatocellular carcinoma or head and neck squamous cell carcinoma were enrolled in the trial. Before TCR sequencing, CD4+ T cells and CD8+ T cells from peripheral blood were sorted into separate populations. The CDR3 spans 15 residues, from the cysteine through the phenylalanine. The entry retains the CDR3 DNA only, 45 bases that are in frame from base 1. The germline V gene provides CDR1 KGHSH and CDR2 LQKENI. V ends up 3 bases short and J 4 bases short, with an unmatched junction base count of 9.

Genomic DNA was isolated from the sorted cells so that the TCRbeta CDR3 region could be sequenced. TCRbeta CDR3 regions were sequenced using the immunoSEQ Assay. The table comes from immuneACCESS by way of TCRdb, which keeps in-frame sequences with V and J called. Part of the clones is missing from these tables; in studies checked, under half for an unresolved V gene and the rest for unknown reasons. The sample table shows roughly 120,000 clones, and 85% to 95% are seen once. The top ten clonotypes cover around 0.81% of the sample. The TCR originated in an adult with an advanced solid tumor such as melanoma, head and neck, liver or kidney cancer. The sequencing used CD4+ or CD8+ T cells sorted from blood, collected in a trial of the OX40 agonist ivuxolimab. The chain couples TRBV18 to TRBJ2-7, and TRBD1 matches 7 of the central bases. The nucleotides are TGTGCCAGCTCACCTCGGGACAGAGAAAGGTACGAGCAGTACTTC. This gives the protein CASSPRDRERYEQYF.